The 10 T cell receptor beta chains presented below share a single source sample, sequenced in a study of CD8 T cells in ankylosing spondylitis. TCRdb redid the calling of the 5' RACE reads with MiXCR, one entry per CDR3 protein. The sample carries 180,000 or so distinct CDR3 sequences, roughly 12% recorded once. The sample comprised blood, either unsorted or a sorted T cell fraction (not recorded which). These receptors came from a male donor with ankylosing spondylitis or in good health (not recorded which).

This clonotype was seen ten or more times. The chain has TRBV4-2 and TRBJ2-1; D not resolved. The CDR3 is made up of 14 amino acids. Germline V gene lookup returns CDR1 LGHNA and CDR2 YNFKEQ. Trimming took off 0 bases at V and 5 bases at J, with 8 bases between the two ends. The CDR3 loop reads CASSQEPRDNEQFF. CDR3 DNA sequence: TGTGCCAGCAGCCAAGAACCACGGGACAATGAGCAGTTCTTC.

This clonotype was recorded many times. The V call is TRBV10-3, the J call TRBJ2-5; D may match TRBD1 or TRBD2 (5 bases each). This CDR3 has 14 residues. The V gene lost 0 bases and the J gene lost 5 bases, with 10 bases spanning the gap. Per the germline V gene, CDR1 is ENHRY and CDR2 is SYGVKD. CDR3 loop: CAISESRGMETQYF. DNA for the CDR3: TGTGCCATCAGTGAGTCGAGGGGAATGGAGACCCAGTACTTC.

The CDR3 nucleotides read TGTGCCAGCAGCTCAAGACAGGGGCGTTTTGGAGCGGGCGGCGGCACTGAAGCTTTCTTT. Translating it yields CASSSRQGRFGAGGGTEAFF. This chain links TRBV11-1 with TRBJ1-1; 8 bases agree with TRBD1. Trimming cost V 4 bases and J 4 bases; bases outside gene matches: 23. Germline V gives CDR1 SGHAT, CDR2 FQDESV (reference sequence). This CDR3 contains 20 residues. Using reference TRBV11-1 and TRBJ1-1 for the parts outside the CDR3, the full variable domain is EAEVAQSPRYKITEKSQAVAFWCDPISGHATLYWYRQILGQGPELLVQFQDESVVDDSQLPKDRFSAERLKGVDSTLKIQPAELGDSAMYLCASSSRQGRFGAGGGTEAFFGQGTRLTVV.

This clonotype was detected ten times or more. The chain combines TRBV10-3 with TRBJ2-6; tentatively, D is TRBD1 or TRBD2 (5 bases each). The V and J ends lost 4 bases and 1 base respectively, with 8 bases between them. Germline V gives CDR1 ENHRY, CDR2 SYGVKD. This CDR3 is 15 amino acids long. The CDR3: CAISVGVSGANVLTF. CDR3 sequence (DNA): TGTGCCATCAGTGTGGGGGTTTCTGGGGCCAACGTCCTGACTTTC.

This clonotype appeared many times. The rearrangement links TRBV10-3 to TRBJ1-2; the D is unclear. CDR3 length: 16 amino acids. V was cut by 7 bases and J by 4 bases, with 22 bases left in between. CDR1 ENHRY and CDR2 SYGVKD come from the germline V gene. CDR3: CAITPTGETKTYGYTF. In nucleotides, the CDR3 is TGTGCCATCACCCCAACCGGGGAAACAAAGACCTATGGCTACACCTTC.

The gene calls are TRBV5-5 and TRBJ2-7, with TRBD2 matching over 11 bases. The V gene end was trimmed by 4 bases and the J gene end by 2 bases; junction bases not matched to a gene: 2. The CDR3 contains 14 residues. Germline V gene data show CDR1 as SGHKS and CDR2 as YYEKEE (reference sequence). The CDR3 loop is CASSTSGSAYEQYF. Here the CDR3 DNA reads TGTGCCAGCAGCACTAGCGGGAGTGCCTACGAGCAGTACTTC. Filled out from reference TRBV5-5 and TRBJ2-7, the complete variable domain reads DAGVTQSPTHLIKTRGQQVTLRCSPISGHKSVSWYQQVLGQGPQFIFQYYEKEERGRGNFPDRFSARQFPNYSSELNVNALLLGDSALYLCASSTSGSAYEQYFGPGTRLTVT.

In its sample, this clonotype was seen a few times. The chain's CDR3 is CASSPGDYFTGELFF. CDR3 coding DNA: TGTGCCAGCAGCCCGGGGGACTACTTCACCGGGGAGCTGTTTTTT. The rearrangement joins TRBV11-2 to TRBJ2-2, with 7 bases lining up with TRBD2. Germline V gives CDR1 SGHAT, CDR2 FQNNGV. CDR3 size: 15 residues. V lost 5 bases to trimming and J lost 4 bases; unmatched junction nucleotides: 7.

The table lists this clonotype with many counts. The chain recombines TRBV6-1 with TRBJ1-5; D is possibly TRBD1 (5 bases). Germline CDR1 is MNHNS and CDR2 is SASEGT. The CDR3 has 14 amino acids. V was shortened by 6 bases and J by 2 bases, with 11 bases between the two germline ends. The CDR3 here is CASRAGSGNQPQHF. CDR3 DNA sequence: TGTGCCAGCAGGGCAGGGTCGGGCAATCAGCCCCAGCATTTT.

This clonotype was counted ten times or more. The chain recombines TRBV24-1 with TRBJ2-2; weak D call: TRBD1 (5 bases). The CDR3 has 14 residues. V was pared by 4 bases and J by 1 base, with 6 bases between. Germline V gene sequence: CDR1 KGHDR, CDR2 SFDVKD. The chain's CDR3 is CATSEGQNTGELFF. CDR3 nucleotides: TGTGCCACCAGTGAAGGACAGAACACCGGGGAGCTGTTTTTT.

This clonotype was detected many times. In DNA, the CDR3 is TGTGCCAGTTCCCGGGGACTAAAGAACACCGGGGAGCTGTTTTTT. Residues: CASSRGLKNTGELFF. The chain is built from TRBV6-1 and TRBJ2-2, with 7 positions matching TRBD2. V dropped 9 bases and J dropped 1; count of bases not matched to a gene: 8. The CDR3 is made up of 15 amino acids. Germline lookup yields CDR1 MNHNS and CDR2 SASEGT.